The T cell receptor beta chain described here comes from a study of cytomegalovirus exposure and HLA in healthy donors. Findings and limits, study-wide: A later analysis reported that several of the most significant clusters appeared to be linked to common viral pathogens, among them Epstein-Barr virus.

Its frequency marks this clone as medium-sized. Its antigen is unidentified. 60 Vbeta and 13 Jbeta primers were used in PCR. Assay: immunoSEQ multiplex PCR; the TCRdb copy retains only in-frame clones and omits some. Here the sample table reports some 130,000 clones. The germline gives CDR1 MNHEY, CDR2 SVGAGI. This CDR3 spans 14 amino acids. V dropped 8 bases and J dropped 1 base, with 11 bases sitting between them. The rearrangement links TRBV6-5 to TRBJ2-2, with TRBD1 as a possible D gene (6 bases). Sequencing was carried out using PBMCs. This clonotype was obtained from a woman aged 40 to 55 in good health and CMV-seronegative. The CDR3 DNA follows: TGTGCCAGCCATGGACAGATGAACACCGGGGAGCTGTTTTTT. Amino acids: CASHGQMNTGELFF.